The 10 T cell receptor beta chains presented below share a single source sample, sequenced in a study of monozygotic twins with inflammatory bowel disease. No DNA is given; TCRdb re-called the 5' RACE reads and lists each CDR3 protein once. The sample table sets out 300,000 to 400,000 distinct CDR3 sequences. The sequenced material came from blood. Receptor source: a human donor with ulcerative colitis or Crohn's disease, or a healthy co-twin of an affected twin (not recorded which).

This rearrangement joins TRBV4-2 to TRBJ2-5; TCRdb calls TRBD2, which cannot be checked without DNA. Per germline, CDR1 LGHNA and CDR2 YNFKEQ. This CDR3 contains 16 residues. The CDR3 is CASSQASGGHQETQYF.

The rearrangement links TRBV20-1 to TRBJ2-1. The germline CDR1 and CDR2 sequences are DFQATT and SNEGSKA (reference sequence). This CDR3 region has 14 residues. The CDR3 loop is CSARNGYTYNEQFF.

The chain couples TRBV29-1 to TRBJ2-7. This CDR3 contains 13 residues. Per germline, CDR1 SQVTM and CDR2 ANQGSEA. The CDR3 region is CSVESQGSYEQYF.

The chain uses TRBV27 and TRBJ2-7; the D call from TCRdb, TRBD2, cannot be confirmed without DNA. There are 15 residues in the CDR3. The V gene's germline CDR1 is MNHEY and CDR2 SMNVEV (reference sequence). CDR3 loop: CASSPERGRSYEQYF.

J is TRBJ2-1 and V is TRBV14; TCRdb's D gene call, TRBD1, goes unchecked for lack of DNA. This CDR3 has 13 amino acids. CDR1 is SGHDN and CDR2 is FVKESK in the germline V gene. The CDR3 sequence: CASSQGGANEQFF.

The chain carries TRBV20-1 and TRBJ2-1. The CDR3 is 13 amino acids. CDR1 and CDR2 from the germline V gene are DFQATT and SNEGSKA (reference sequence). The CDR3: CSADLVPTREQFF.

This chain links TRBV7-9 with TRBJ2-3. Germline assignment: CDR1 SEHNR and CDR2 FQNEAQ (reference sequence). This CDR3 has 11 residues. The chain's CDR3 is CASSMRDTQYF.

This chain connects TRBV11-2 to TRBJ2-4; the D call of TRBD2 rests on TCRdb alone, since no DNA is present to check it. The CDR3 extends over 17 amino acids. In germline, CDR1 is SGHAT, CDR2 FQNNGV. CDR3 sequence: CASSLTSGGRSKNIQYF.

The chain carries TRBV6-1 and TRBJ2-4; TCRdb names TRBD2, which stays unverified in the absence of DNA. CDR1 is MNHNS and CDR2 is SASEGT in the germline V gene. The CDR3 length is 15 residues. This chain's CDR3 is CASRPPGLGGGIQYF.

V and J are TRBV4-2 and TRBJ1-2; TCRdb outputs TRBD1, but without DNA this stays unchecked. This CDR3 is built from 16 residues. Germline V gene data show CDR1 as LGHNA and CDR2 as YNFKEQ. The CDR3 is CASSQVGVQGAGGYTF.